Below, 27 T cell receptor beta chains from the same sample are listed, as sequenced in a study of shared clonotypes between healthy human individuals. The protocol was immunoSEQ multiplex PCR, while the TCRdb copy is restricted to in-frame clones and leaves out a portion. The sample records about half a million clones, more than 75% being singletons. Material for sequencing was PBMCs. These TCRs come from a middle-aged woman in good health. Some clones in this sample may be carry-over from other donors' samples.

J is TRBJ2-2 and V is TRBV7-8; D not resolved. CDR1 and CDR2 from the germline V gene are SGHVS and FQNEAQ. The V end was cut by 5 bases, the J end by 5 bases, with 9 bases between. The CDR3 runs 13 residues. CDR3 DNA sequence: TGTGCCAGCAGCCCGAGGTGGACCGGGGAGCTGTTTTTT. Protein: CASSPRWTGELFF.

V is TRBV27 and J is TRBJ2-7; weak D call: TRBD1 (5 bases). This CDR3 contains 17 residues. Trimming pared 6 bases from V and 0 bases from J, leaving 21 bases between. CDR1 and CDR2 from the germline V gene are MNHEY and SMNVEV (reference sequence). DNA of the CDR3: TGTGCCAGCAGCCAAAACTCCAGGGTCCCACTCTCCTACGAGCAGTACTTC. It yields the protein CASSQNSRVPLSYEQYF.

The rearrangement links TRBV4-3 to TRBJ1-3, with D unclear. V dropped 3 bases and J dropped 3 bases, with 6 bases sitting between them. This CDR3 is built from 13 residues. Looked up from germline, CDR1 is LGHNA and CDR2 is YSLEER. Here the CDR3 DNA reads TGCGCCAGCAGCCACATTGATGGAAACACCATATATTTT. Protein product: CASSHIDGNTIYF.

V is TRBV2 and J is TRBJ2-5; 10 bases map to TRBD2. Germline CDR1 reads SNHLY; CDR2 reads FYNNEI. The V and J ends lost 4 bases and 5 bases, in that order; junction bases with no gene match: 7. This CDR3 contains 15 residues. CDR3 residues: CASSVASGRTETQYF. The CDR3 region has the DNA TGTGCCAGCAGTGTCGCTAGCGGGAGAACGGAGACCCAGTACTTC.

About this clone: Within the sample, other DNA sequences also encode this same CDR3. The rearrangement joins TRBV28 to TRBJ1-5; 11 bases agree with TRBD1. Germline lookup yields CDR1 MDHEN and CDR2 SYDVKM. The CDR3 totals 15 residues. Trimming cost V 6 bases and J 4 bases; bases outside gene matches: 5. The CDR3 region is CASSPGTGGNQPQHF. The CDR3 nucleotides are TGTGCCAGCAGCCCCGGGACAGGGGGGAATCAGCCCCAGCATTTT.

This chain uses TRBV30 with TRBJ2-5; unclear D gene. CDR1 is GTSNPN, CDR2 SVGIG, per germline (reference sequence). V lost 4 bases to trimming and J lost 2 bases, with 14 bases between them. The CDR3 runs to 14 residues. The CDR3 sequence is CAWNVGHHQETQYF. In DNA, the CDR3 is TGTGCCTGGAATGTTGGGCACCATCAAGAGACCCAGTACTTC.

This rearrangement joins TRBV9 to TRBJ2-7, with 11 bases lining up with TRBD2. CDR1 is SGDLS and CDR2 is YYNGEE in the germline V gene. The CDR3 runs 14 residues. V trimming: 4 bases; J trimming: 0 bases; junction bases outside the gene matches: 0. The CDR3 protein is CASSTSGSSYEQYF. In DNA form, the CDR3 reads TGTGCCAGCAGCACTAGCGGGAGCTCCTACGAGCAGTACTTC.

Of note for this clone: A much larger clone lies a single base off, so this may be a read error. This chain links TRBV11-3 with TRBJ1-1; perhaps TRBD1 as D (6 bases). CDR3 length: 13 residues. Trimming cost V 5 bases and J 1 base, with 8 bases left between them. In germline, CDR1 is SGHNT, CDR2 YENEEA. CDR3 in DNA: TGTGCCAGCAGCAACAGGGAGAACACTGAAGCTTTCTTT. Its protein product is CASSNRENTEAFF.

V gene TRBV19 combines with J gene TRBJ2-7; perhaps TRBD2 as D (5 bases). The CDR3 contains 14 residues. V lost 5 bases and J 3 bases, leaving 14 bases between the germline ends. Germline V gene lookup returns CDR1 LNHDA and CDR2 SQIVND (reference sequence). The CDR3 reads CASSWAGALYEQYF. The DNA for the CDR3 is TGTGCCAGTAGTTGGGCGGGCGCTCTCTACGAGCAGTACTTC.

The chain is built from TRBV13 and TRBJ2-3; 10 positions match TRBD2. The CDR3 spans 16 residues. J lost 2 bases, V lost 5 bases, and 7 bases had no gene match. Germline V gene lookup returns CDR1 PRHDT and CDR2 FYEKMQ (reference sequence). The CDR3 loop is CASSQPGLADTDTQYF. The CDR3, as DNA: TGTGCCAGCAGCCAACCTGGACTAGCGGACACAGATACGCAGTATTTT.

The chain uses TRBV11-2 and TRBJ2-5, with 16 bases matching TRBD2. The CDR3 runs to 18 residues. CDR1 SGHAT and CDR2 FQNNGV come from the germline V gene. With V trimmed by 4 bases and J by 5 bases, 10 bases remained unmatched. In nucleotides, the CDR3 is TGTGCCAGCAGCTCCGCCGGGACTAGCGGGAGGGCCGTCGAGACCCAGTACTTC. Translated: CASSSAGTSGRAVETQYF.

V is TRBV7-2 and J is TRBJ2-1; maybe TRBD2 (5 bases). There are 12 residues in the CDR3. The V gene's germline CDR1 is SGHTA and CDR2 FQGNSA. Trimming took off 1 base at V and 8 bases at J, with 6 bases between the two ends. The CDR3 protein is CASSLEGDEQFF. Written as DNA, the CDR3 is TGTGCCAGCAGCTTAGAGGGAGATGAGCAGTTCTTC.

With regard to this clone: Other DNA sequences from this sample encode an identical CDR3 as well. The chain employs TRBV7-3 and TRBJ1-1; D call uncertain. This CDR3 comprises 13 residues. V lost 3 bases and J lost 1, with 6 bases in between. Germline V gene data show CDR1 as SGHTA and CDR2 as FQGTGA. The chain's CDR3 is CASSFGRNTEAFF. CDR3 nucleotides: TGTGCCAGCAGCTTCGGGAGGAACACTGAAGCTTTCTTT.

J is TRBJ2-3 and V is TRBV19; tentatively, D is TRBD1 (5 bases). The germline V gene encodes CDR1 LNHDA and CDR2 SQIVND (reference sequence). The V end was cut by 5 bases, the J end by 0 bases, with 12 bases between. This CDR3 is 15 amino acids long. The CDR3 protein is CASSPWQGSTDTQYF. The CDR3, as DNA: TGTGCCAGTAGTCCGTGGCAGGGAAGCACAGATACGCAGTATTTT.

This clone has just one count. CDR3 amino acids: CASSEGGLGSAGSNTGELFF. CDR3 nucleotides: TGTGCCAGCAGTGAGGGGGGTTTGGGGTCGGCGGGATCGAACACCGGGGAGCTGTTTTTT. V usage is TRBV28 and J usage is TRBJ2-2; D is tentatively TRBD1 or TRBD2 (6 bases each). The CDR3 runs 20 residues. The germline V and J ends were trimmed by 5 bases and 0 bases, with 25 bases remaining between them. CDR1 MDHEN and CDR2 SYDVKM come from the germline V gene.

This clone occurred a few times. V is TRBV5-6 and J is TRBJ1-4; weak D call: TRBD1 (6 bases). CDR1 and CDR2 from the germline V gene are SGHDT and YYEEEE. This CDR3 is 15 amino acids long. The V and J ends lost 4 bases and 8 bases respectively, with 18 bases between them. DNA of the CDR3: TGTGCCAGCAGCCCAGGGGAAAGGGCCAACGAAAAACTGTTTTTT. Encoded protein: CASSPGERANEKLFF.

This chain links TRBV6-1 with TRBJ2-1, with 8 bases fitting TRBD2. The germline V gene encodes CDR1 MNHNS and CDR2 SASEGT. CDR3 length equals 13 residues. V trimming: 7 bases; J trimming: 10 bases; junction bases outside the gene matches: 9. The CDR3 DNA sequence: TGTGCCAGCATTATCGGCGGGAGGCGGGAGCAGTTCTTC. It codes for CASIIGGRREQFF.

This clone has just one count. This rearrangement joins TRBV4-3 to TRBJ1-2; D not certain. The CDR3 extends over 12 amino acids. Per germline, CDR1 LGHNA and CDR2 YSLEER. Trimming stripped 3 bases from V and 4 bases from J, with 6 bases between. The CDR3 sequence is CASSHPGYGYTF. As DNA, the CDR3 is TGCGCCAGCAGCCACCCCGGCTATGGCTACACCTTC.

This clone was counted at least ten times. Its ends do not fully match the called genes, so a read error is possible. V is TRBV4-1 and J is TRBJ2-1; 12 nucleotides line up with TRBD2. CDR1 and CDR2 (germline): MGHRA, YSYEKL. The CDR3 is 16 residues long. The CDR3 DNA reads as TGTGCCAGCAGCCTCTCGACTAGCGGGAGCTACAATGAGCAGTTCTTC. Encoded protein: CASSLSTSGSYNEQFF.

The chain couples TRBV7-2 to TRBJ2-6, with D tentatively TRBD1 (6 bases). CDR1 is SGHTA and CDR2 is FQGNSA in the germline V gene. V was trimmed by 2 bases and J by 2 bases, leaving 10 bases between them. The CDR3 loop spans 16 amino acids. The CDR3 region is CASSLSTGTGANVLTF. CDR3 DNA sequence: TGTGCCAGCAGCTTATCAACAGGGACTGGGGCCAACGTCCTGACTTTC.

This clone was recorded only once. Other DNA sequences of this sample code for an identical CDR3. V gene TRBV9 combines with J gene TRBJ2-5; 8 nucleotides agree with TRBD2. Germline assignment: CDR1 SGDLS and CDR2 YYNGEE. Losses at the gene ends were 3 bases for V and 1 base for J; bases not matched to a gene: 2. The CDR3 consists of 14 residues. The CDR3 nucleotides are TGTGCCAGCAGCGCCGGACTAGCCCAAGAGACCCAGTACTTC. Residues: CASSAGLAQETQYF.

V gene TRBV5-1 combines with J gene TRBJ2-7; 8 bases align to TRBD1. Trimming removed 4 bases from V and 0 bases from J; junction bases left unmatched: 6. This CDR3 contains 15 residues. The V gene's germline CDR1 is SGHRS and CDR2 YFSETQ. The CDR3 DNA is TGCGCCAGCAGCCGGGACAGGCCGGACTCCTACGAGCAGTACTTC. This sequence encodes CASSRDRPDSYEQYF.

This chain connects TRBV27 to TRBJ1-6; maybe TRBD1 (5 bases). Per the germline V gene, CDR1 is MNHEY and CDR2 is SMNVEV (reference sequence). The CDR3 extends over 13 amino acids. Trimming left V 6 bases short and J 8 bases short, with 11 bases between. In DNA form, the CDR3 reads TGTGCCAGCAGAGGGGTGCCGGATTCACCCCTCCACTTT. This sequence encodes CASRGVPDSPLHF.

J is TRBJ2-7 and V is TRBV6-5; 8 positions match TRBD1. Germline V gene sequence: CDR1 MNHEY, CDR2 SVGAGI. The length of the CDR3 is 13 residues. The V segment lost 6 bases and the J segment 2 bases; nucleotides outside the gene matches: 3. The CDR3 DNA reads as TGTGCCAGCAGGAAACAGGGGGCCTACGAGCAGTACTTC. It encodes CASRKQGAYEQYF.

V usage is TRBV18 and J usage is TRBJ1-2; no clear D gene. This CDR3 is built from 15 residues. The V end was cut by 3 bases, the J end by 2 bases, with 13 bases between. Germline V gene sequence: CDR1 KGHSH, CDR2 LQKENI. The CDR3, as DNA: TGTGCCAGCTCACCGTCGATCCCAGAAAACTATGGCTACACCTTC. As protein: CASSPSIPENYGYTF.

The chain is built from TRBV11-2 and TRBJ2-7; D may be TRBD2 (5 bases). This CDR3 region has 12 residues. Germline V gene lookup returns CDR1 SGHAT and CDR2 FQNNGV. V was shortened by 2 bases and J by 3 bases, with 5 bases between the two germline ends. The CDR3 sequence is CASSLRGYEQYF. The CDR3 DNA sequence: TGTGCCAGCAGCTTACGGGGCTACGAGCAGTACTTC.

This chain uses TRBV7-3 with TRBJ2-5; no reliable D call. This CDR3 is built from 13 residues. V dropped 1 base and J dropped 2 bases, with 5 bases sitting between them. CDR1 is SGHTA and CDR2 is FQGTGA in the germline V gene. The CDR3 loop reads CASSLRRQETQYF. CDR3 in DNA: TGTGCCAGCAGCTTAAGGCGGCAAGAGACCCAGTACTTC.